Shown below are 28 T cell receptor beta chains from a single sample sequenced in a study of early T cells in non-severe SARS-CoV-2 infection. TCRdb ran MiXCR on the 5' RACE reads and lists one entry per CDR3 protein. The sample has 100,000 to 150,000 distinct CDR3 sequences; just under 15% are singletons. Sequenced material: whole blood. The receptor set was obtained from an adult who was a healthcare worker with PCR-confirmed SARS-CoV-2 infection or an uninfected control (not recorded which).

In this sample, this clonotype turned up many times. The CDR3 loop is CASSLTTYGYTF. The CDR3 DNA is TGTGCCAGCAGTTTAACCACTTACGGCTACACCTTC. The rearrangement links TRBV12-3 or TRBV12-4 to TRBJ1-2, with D unresolved. The CDR3 runs 12 residues. V dropped 2 bases and J dropped 8 bases, with 9 bases sitting between them.

The V gene is TRBV15, the J gene TRBJ2-5; 11 nucleotides align to TRBD2. From germline, CDR1 is LNHNV and CDR2 YYDKDF (reference sequence). V gave up 1 base and J gave up 4 bases; unmatched junction bases: 2. CDR3 size: 15 residues. The CDR3 loop is CATSRGLAGSETQYF. CDR3 coding DNA: TGTGCCACCAGCAGAGGACTAGCGGGGTCAGAGACCCAGTACTTC.

To note about this clonotype: This sequence may be a read error, since a much larger clone differs from it by one base. This rearrangement joins TRBV12-3 or TRBV12-4 to TRBJ1-5, with unresolved D. The germline V and J ends were trimmed by 5 bases and 5 bases, with 16 bases remaining between them. The length of the CDR3 is 15 residues. This CDR3 is CASSRARGSDQPQHF. The CDR3 DNA is TGTGCCAGCAGTCGGGCCAGAGGGAGCGATCAGCCCCAGCATTTT.

This chain joins TRBV27 and TRBJ1-1; no clear D gene. Trimming pared 6 bases from V and 6 bases from J, leaving 17 bases between. In germline, CDR1 is MNHEY, CDR2 SMNVEV (reference sequence). The length of the CDR3 is 14 residues. This CDR3 reads CASRPGGYSAEAFF. In DNA, the CDR3 is TGTGCCAGCAGGCCAGGAGGGTATTCGGCTGAAGCTTTCTTT.

This clonotype was picked up a small number of times. This chain connects TRBV7-3 to TRBJ2-1, with 9 nucleotides matching TRBD2. The CDR3 has 16 amino acids. Germline CDR1 is SGHTA and CDR2 is FQGTGA. Trimming removed 5 bases from V and 7 bases from J; junction bases left unmatched: 12. The CDR3 here is CASSPGPAGGQNEQFF. The CDR3 nucleotides read TGTGCCAGCAGCCCCGGGCCAGCGGGGGGACAGAATGAGCAGTTCTTC.

This clonotype appeared many times. This chain connects TRBV4-2 to TRBJ2-1, with TRBD2 identical over 7 bases. CDR1 is LGHNA, CDR2 YNFKEQ, per germline. The CDR3 spans 13 residues. With V trimmed by 0 bases and J by 11 bases, 4 bases remained unmatched. CDR3 in DNA: TGTGCCAGCAGCCAAGATCAGCGGGGCAAGCAGTTCTTC. It encodes CASSQDQRGKQFF.

This clonotype showed up just a few times. The V and J genes are TRBV7-9 and TRBJ2-3, with 9 bases that match TRBD2. CDR1 is SEHNR and CDR2 is FQNEAQ in the germline V gene (reference sequence). J gave up 4 bases and V 1 base, and 0 bases lay outside the gene matches. The CDR3 is 14 residues long. This CDR3 reads CASSLVAGADTQYF. The DNA of the CDR3 is TGTGCCAGCAGCTTAGTAGCGGGGGCAGATACGCAGTATTTT.

The chain uses TRBV12-3 or TRBV12-4 and TRBJ2-7; D might be TRBD2 (6 bases). The ends were cut back, 4 bases at V and 7 bases at J, with 14 bases in the middle. The CDR3 has 13 amino acids. Written as DNA, the CDR3 is TGTGCCAGCAGTTCCGTGAGACGGGGGGAGCAGTACTTC. This encodes CASSSVRRGEQYF.

This clonotype has a count of ten or more. This chain uses TRBV20-1 with TRBJ1-1; 7 nucleotides line up with TRBD1. CDR1 and CDR2 (germline): DFQATT, SNEGSKA (reference sequence). V trimming: 1 base; J trimming: 3 bases; junction bases outside the gene matches: 8. This CDR3 comprises 15 residues. In DNA, the CDR3 is TGCAGTGCTAGAGTTGGCCAGGGGGAGGACACTGAAGCTTTCTTT. Protein product: CSARVGQGEDTEAFF.

V gene TRBV12-3 or TRBV12-4 combines with J gene TRBJ1-2; TRBD1 is a possible D gene (5 bases). The CDR3 totals 13 residues. V dropped 5 bases and J dropped 6 bases, with 13 bases sitting between them. CDR3 bases: TGTGCCAGCAGTCGTTTGGGGGGACATGGCTACACCTTC. Its translation is CASSRLGGHGYTF.

The V gene is TRBV5-1, the J gene TRBJ2-7; D is perhaps TRBD2 (6 bases). The CDR3 sequence is 16 residues long. The ends were cut back, 0 bases at V and 8 bases at J, with 21 bases in the middle. The V gene's germline CDR1 is SGHRS and CDR2 YFSETQ. The CDR3: CASSLATSGVPDQQYF. CDR3 nucleotides: TGCGCCAGCAGCTTGGCTACGTCGGGGGTACCAGACCAGCAGTACTTC. Full variable domain (outside the CDR3, taken from reference TRBV5-1 and TRBJ2-7): KAGVTQTPRYLIKTRGQQVTLSCSPISGHRSVSWYQQTPGQGLQFLFEYFSETQRNKGNFPGRFSGRQFSNSRSEMNVSTLELGDSALYLCASSLATSGVPDQQYFGPGTRLTVT.

The chain is built from TRBV6-1 and TRBJ1-1, with TRBD1 matching over 7 bases. The germline gives CDR1 MNHNS, CDR2 SASEGT. Losses at the gene ends were 2 bases for V and 8 bases for J; bases not matched to a gene: 8. This CDR3 is 14 amino acids long. This CDR3 reads CASSESGTAREAFF. In DNA, the CDR3 is TGTGCCAGCAGTGAATCAGGGACAGCCAGAGAAGCTTTCTTT.

This chain links TRBV7-3 with TRBJ2-6; D is uncertain. This CDR3 is 15 amino acids long. Germline CDR1 and CDR2: SGHTA and FQGTGA. The germline V and J ends were trimmed by 0 bases and 2 bases, with 5 bases remaining between them. CDR3 DNA sequence: TGTGCCAGCAGCTTAACACTGGCTGGGGCCAACGTCCTGACTTTC. Amino acids: CASSLTLAGANVLTF.

This clonotype has a handful of counts. The chain joins TRBV5-5 to TRBJ1-5; D gene ambiguous. Trimming removed 3 bases from V and 6 bases from J, with 10 bases in between. The length of the CDR3 is 13 residues. Germline-derived CDR1 and CDR2 are SGHKS and YYEKEE (reference sequence). The CDR3 sequence: CASSSMVGQPQHF. The CDR3 nucleotides are TGTGCCAGCAGCTCTATGGTCGGTCAGCCCCAGCATTTT.

The chain is built from TRBV2 and TRBJ1-6; D unresolved. The CDR3 runs to 13 residues. V dropped 8 bases and J dropped 5 bases, with 10 bases sitting between them. The germline CDR1 and CDR2 sequences are SNHLY and FYNNEI. CDR3 protein: CASHEQHNSPLHF. Here the CDR3 DNA reads TGTGCCAGCCACGAACAGCATAATTCACCCCTCCACTTT.

This clonotype was seen more than once but under ten times. The chain has TRBV11-1 and TRBJ1-1; unclear D gene. This CDR3 spans 12 amino acids. The germline V gene encodes CDR1 SGHAT and CDR2 FQDESV (reference sequence). Trimming took off 1 base at V and 11 bases at J, with 11 bases between the two ends. DNA for the CDR3: TGTGCCAGCAGCTTAGATAAGGGAACGGCTTTCTTT. Translating gives CASSLDKGTAFF. Complete variable domain (other parts from reference TRBV11-1 and TRBJ1-1): EAEVAQSPRYKITEKSQAVAFWCDPISGHATLYWYRQILGQGPELLVQFQDESVVDDSQLPKDRFSAERLKGVDSTLKIQPAELGDSAMYLCASSLDKGTAFFGQGTRLTVV.

The chain uses TRBV12-3 or TRBV12-4 and TRBJ1-5; D perhaps matches TRBD1 (5 bases). The CDR3 is made up of 15 amino acids. V was trimmed by 6 bases and J by 1 base, leaving 13 bases between them. The CDR3 protein is CASSGGGDSNQPQHF. As DNA, the CDR3 is TGTGCCAGCAGCGGGGGAGGGGACAGCAATCAGCCCCAGCATTTT.

This sequence joins TRBV29-1 and TRBJ1-1; unclear D gene. Trimming cost V 6 bases and J 1 base, with 9 bases left between them. This CDR3 comprises 12 residues. In germline, CDR1 is SQVTM, CDR2 ANQGSEA. In DNA, the CDR3 is TGCAGCGTCGGCCTTCGGAACACTGAAGCTTTCTTT. Its translation is CSVGLRNTEAFF.

This clonotype was recorded many times. The genes are TRBV5-1 and TRBJ2-7; D ambiguous. Trimming shortened V by 1 base and J by 4 bases, and 6 bases separated the two germline ends. CDR1 and CDR2 (germline): SGHRS, YFSETQ. The CDR3 is 12 amino acids. The CDR3 nucleotides are TGCGCCAGCAGCTTGTCCGGGTACGAGCAGTACTTC. Protein sequence: CASSLSGYEQYF.

J is TRBJ1-4 and V is TRBV5-1; maybe TRBD1 (5 bases). V was trimmed by 0 bases and J by 7 bases, leaving 10 bases between them. Germline V gene lookup returns CDR1 SGHRS and CDR2 YFSETQ. The CDR3 runs to 14 residues. CDR3 residues: CASSLGGDVEKLFF. CDR3 sequence (DNA): TGCGCCAGCAGCTTGGGAGGGGACGTTGAAAAACTGTTTTTT.

This clonotype has ten or more counts. This rearrangement joins TRBV6-1 to TRBJ2-7; D remains ambiguous. Germline CDR1 reads MNHNS; CDR2 reads SASEGT. The CDR3 is 14 residues long. Trimming stripped 5 bases from V and 0 bases from J, with 11 bases between. This chain's CDR3 is CASSPRTYSYEQYF. In nucleotides, the CDR3 is TGTGCCAGCAGTCCAAGGACGTACTCCTACGAGCAGTACTTC.

This clonotype was observed a few times. V usage is TRBV20-1 and J usage is TRBJ2-3, with 13 bases matching TRBD2. The CDR3 consists of 15 residues. CDR1 is DFQATT and CDR2 is SNEGSKA in the germline V gene (reference sequence). The trim removed 6 bases at V and 3 bases at J, leaving 6 bases unmatched. CDR3 DNA: TGCAGTGCCATTAGGACTAGCGGGGGTACAGATACGCAGTATTTT. It is translated as CSAIRTSGGTDTQYF.

This clonotype was seen ten or more times. V is TRBV12-3 or TRBV12-4 and J is TRBJ1-1; 8 bases map to TRBD1. The CDR3 totals 14 residues. J was trimmed by 1 base and V by 5 bases; bases with no gene match: 3. The CDR3 region is CASSLGQGNTEAFF. CDR3 in DNA: TGTGCCAGCAGTCTCGGACAGGGGAACACTGAAGCTTTCTTT.

This clonotype was recorded a few times. The CDR3 spells CASSYSALKEMVTEQYF. The CDR3 DNA follows: TGTGCCAGCAGTTACTCGGCCCTTAAGGAGATGGTTACCGAGCAGTACTTC. The chain recombines TRBV6-6 with TRBJ2-7; D remains ambiguous. Germline V lookup: CDR1 MNHNY, CDR2 SVGAGI (reference sequence). Trimming removed 0 bases at V and 6 bases at J, with 21 bases between. The CDR3 runs 17 residues.

This clonotype was counted ten times or more. This chain joins TRBV20-1 and TRBJ2-4, with 11 bases that match TRBD2. From germline, CDR1 is DFQATT and CDR2 SNEGSKA (reference sequence). This CDR3 has 15 amino acids. Trimming cost V 6 bases and J 9 bases; bases outside gene matches: 13. The CDR3 DNA reads as TGCAGTGCCCCAAGTGTCGGGACTAGCGGCTTCATTCAGTACTTC. This gives the protein CSAPSVGTSGFIQYF.

This clonotype was seen ten or more times. The chain employs TRBV7-9 and TRBJ2-1; D may be TRBD1 or TRBD2 (6 bases each). Germline V CDR1 and CDR2: SEHNR, FQNEAQ (reference sequence). Between the trimmed V and J ends, which lost 5 bases and 7 bases, there was a span of 15 bases. The CDR3 spans 14 residues. The CDR3 bases are TGTGCCAGCAGCCCGAGAAGGAGGGGGAATGAGCAGTTCTTC. The encoded protein is CASSPRRRGNEQFF.

This clonotype was observed a few times. This chain joins TRBV4-1 and TRBJ1-6, with D unclear. The V gene's germline CDR1 is MGHRA and CDR2 YSYEKL. Trimming pared 4 bases from V and 7 bases from J, leaving 8 bases between. This CDR3 comprises 13 residues. The CDR3 coding sequence is TGCGCCAGCAGCCCGGGAGGGAATTCACCCCTCCACTTT. Its protein is CASSPGGNSPLHF.

This chain joins TRBV20-1 and TRBJ2-1, with 10 nucleotides matching TRBD2. CDR3 length: 18 residues. The trim removed 6 bases at V and 1 base at J, leaving 15 bases unmatched. From germline, CDR1 is DFQATT and CDR2 SNEGSKA (reference sequence). The CDR3: CSAAAGGPIIDSYNEQFF. In DNA, the CDR3 is TGCAGTGCCGCAGCGGGGGGGCCTATCATTGATTCCTACAATGAGCAGTTCTTC.